The 5 T cell receptor beta chains below come from one sample, sequenced in a study of blood T cell repertoires in COVID-19. Some clones are missing from TCRdb's copy, which holds only in-frame ones; the method was immunoSEQ multiplex PCR. The sample shows over 150,000 clones, around 80% of them seen only once. What was sequenced was peripheral blood. The receptors come from a human donor in a cohort sampled during active COVID-19.

This clone was recorded only once. This sequence joins TRBV29-1 and TRBJ2-1, with TRBD2 as a possible D gene (6 bases). Germline CDR1 is SQVTM and CDR2 is ANQGSEA. Deletions cut 7 bases from V and 0 bases from J, with 16 bases between. The CDR3 extends over 15 amino acids. In DNA, the CDR3 is TGCAGCGGGAGGGACGGCTTGGGCTCCTACAATGAGCAGTTCTTC. Its protein product is CSGRDGLGSYNEQFF.

V is TRBV28 and J is TRBJ1-1; D ambiguous. With 6 bases removed from V and 5 bases from J, the gap between germline ends came to 13 bases. Germline V gene sequence: CDR1 MDHEN, CDR2 SYDVKM. CDR3 length equals 13 residues. CDR3 loop: CASRVRGETEAFF. The DNA for the CDR3 is TGTGCCAGCAGGGTACGGGGAGAAACTGAAGCTTTCTTT.

This rearrangement joins TRBV6-6 to TRBJ1-3, with TRBD1 matching over 10 bases. This CDR3 has 15 amino acids. Germline values: CDR1 MNHNY, CDR2 SVGAGI (reference sequence). J gave up 8 bases and V 7 bases, and 11 bases lay outside the gene matches. The CDR3 loop reads CASIYRPGQGYTIYF. The CDR3 DNA is TGTGCCAGCATCTACAGACCGGGACAGGGGTACACCATATATTTT.

The chain combines TRBV7-9 with TRBJ2-1, with TRBD2 matching 9 bases. Trimming cost V 5 bases and J 4 bases; bases outside gene matches: 9. The CDR3 runs to 16 residues. Looked up from germline, CDR1 is SEHNR and CDR2 is FQNEAQ (reference sequence). CDR3 sequence: CASSPTGAGGYNEQFF. The DNA for the CDR3 is TGTGCCAGCAGCCCGACCGGAGCGGGAGGTTACAATGAGCAGTTCTTC.

The chain employs TRBV7-2 and TRBJ1-2, with D possibly matching TRBD1 (5 bases). Germline V CDR1 and CDR2: SGHTA, FQGNSA. The CDR3 contains 14 residues. The germline V and J ends were trimmed by 3 bases and 1 base, with 9 bases remaining between them. The CDR3: CASSFRAHNYGYTF. As DNA, the CDR3 is TGTGCCAGCAGCTTCAGGGCGCATAACTATGGCTACACCTTC.